Reported below is one TCR beta chain. Its antigen is as yet unknown. This sample was included in a study of OX40 agonist ivuxolimab in advanced cancers. CDR3 length: 15 residues. Trimming shortened V by 2 bases and J by 0 bases, and 9 bases separated the two germline ends. Germline CDR1 is MRHNA and CDR2 is SNTAGT. Study-level findings and limits: Among the lowest peripheral clonal expansion occurred in 0.1-3.0 mg/kg partial responders.

Profiled with immunoSEQ multiplex PCR; TCRdb holds only in-frame clones, not every one. There are 70,000 or so clones in the sample; about 90% occur only once, and roughly a tenth lies in the top ten. Sequences were derived from CD4+ or CD8+ T cells sorted from blood, sampled in a trial of the OX40 agonist ivuxolimab. The gene calls are TRBV6-4 and TRBJ2-3; D possibly corresponds to TRBD2 (6 bases). The receptor's source is an adult with an advanced solid tumor such as melanoma, head and neck, liver or kidney cancer. The CDR3 sequence is CASSDGSGSTDTQYF. CDR3 bases: TGTGCCAGCAGTGACGGTAGCGGCAGCACAGATACGCAGTATTTT.